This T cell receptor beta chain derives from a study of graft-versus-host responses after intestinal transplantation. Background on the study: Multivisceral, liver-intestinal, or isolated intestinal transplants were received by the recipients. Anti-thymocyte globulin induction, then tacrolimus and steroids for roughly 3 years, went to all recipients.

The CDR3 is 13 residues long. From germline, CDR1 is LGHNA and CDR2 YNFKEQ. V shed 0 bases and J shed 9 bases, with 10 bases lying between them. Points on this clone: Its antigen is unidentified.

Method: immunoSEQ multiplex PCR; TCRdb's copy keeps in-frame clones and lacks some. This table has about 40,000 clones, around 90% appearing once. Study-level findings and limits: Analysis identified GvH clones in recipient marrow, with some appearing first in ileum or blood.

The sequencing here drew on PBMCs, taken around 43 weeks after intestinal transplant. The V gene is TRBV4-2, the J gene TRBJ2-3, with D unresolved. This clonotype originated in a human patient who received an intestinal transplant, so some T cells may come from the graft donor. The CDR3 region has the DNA TGTGCCAGCAGCCAAGATCCGGGCGGAACGCAGTATTTT. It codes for CASSQDPGGTQYF.